This T cell receptor (beta chain) was found in a study of blood T cells in healthy people across ages. General observations from the study: When set beside aged donors, long-lived donors presented more naive CD4+ cells and higher diversity. As age increased, TCR beta diversity per million T cells fell in a roughly linear fashion.

The V and J ends lost 0 bases and 1 base respectively, with 10 bases between them. Germline V CDR1 and CDR2: MNHEY, SVGAGI. The CDR3 runs to 15 residues. Alongside a J-beta primer mix, a sample-barcoded 5' primer served in a second PCR lasting about 7 to 11 cycles. TCRdb recomputed calls from the 5' RACE reads with MiXCR, one row per CDR3 protein. The sample shows around 800,000 distinct CDR3 sequences, roughly 24% of them seen only once. Comments on this clonotype: Its antigen is undetermined.

Per sample, no less than 6 micrograms of total RNA were extracted. Separately, the same data were catalogued under a study of T cells of mothers and their children. That report adds: An overlap that was slightly higher, though non-significant, was seen in related mother-child pairs versus unrelated pairs.

This sequence was found in a boy younger than 18 in good health. Sequenced material: blood. V is TRBV6-5 and J is TRBJ2-7; no reliable D call. This chain's CDR3 is CASSYSGSSSYEQYF. CDR3 in DNA: TGTGCCAGCAGTTACTCGGGCAGCTCATCCTACGAGCAGTACTTC.